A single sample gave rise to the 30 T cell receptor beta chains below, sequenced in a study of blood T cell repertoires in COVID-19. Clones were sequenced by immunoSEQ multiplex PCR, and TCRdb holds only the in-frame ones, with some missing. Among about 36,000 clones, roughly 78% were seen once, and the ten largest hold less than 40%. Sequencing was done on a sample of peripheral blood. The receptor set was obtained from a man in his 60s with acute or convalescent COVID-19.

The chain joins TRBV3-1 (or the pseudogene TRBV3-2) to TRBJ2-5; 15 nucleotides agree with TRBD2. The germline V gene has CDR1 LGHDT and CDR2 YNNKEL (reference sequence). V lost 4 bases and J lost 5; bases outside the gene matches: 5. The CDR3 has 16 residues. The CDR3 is CASSLVGLAGGETQYF. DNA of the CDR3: TGTGCCAGCAGCCTCGTGGGACTAGCGGGAGGTGAGACCCAGTACTTC.

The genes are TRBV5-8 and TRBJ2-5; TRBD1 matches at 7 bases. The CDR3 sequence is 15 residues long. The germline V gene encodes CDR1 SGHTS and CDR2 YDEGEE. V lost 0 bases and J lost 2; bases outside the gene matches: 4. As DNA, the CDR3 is TGTGCCAGCAGCTTGGATCGGGGACAGCAAGAGACCCAGTACTTC. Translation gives CASSLDRGQQETQYF. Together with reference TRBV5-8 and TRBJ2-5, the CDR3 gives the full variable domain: EAGVTQSPTHLIKTRGQQATLRCSPISGHTSVYWYQQALGLGLQFLLWYDEGEERNRGNFPPRFSGRQFPNYSSELNVNALELEDSALYLCASSLDRGQQETQYFGPGTRLLVL.

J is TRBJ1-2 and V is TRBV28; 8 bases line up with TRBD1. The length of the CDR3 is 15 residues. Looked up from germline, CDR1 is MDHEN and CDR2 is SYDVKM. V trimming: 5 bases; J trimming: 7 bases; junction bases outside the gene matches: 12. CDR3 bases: TGTGCCAGCAGTACCCCCCAACAGGGGGTGAGTGGCTACACCTTC. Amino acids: CASSTPQQGVSGYTF.

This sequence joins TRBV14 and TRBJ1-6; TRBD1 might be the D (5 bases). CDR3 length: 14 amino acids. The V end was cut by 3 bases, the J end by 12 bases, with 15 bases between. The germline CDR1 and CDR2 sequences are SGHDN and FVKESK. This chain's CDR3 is CASSQLFGGLPLHF. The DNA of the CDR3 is TGTGCCAGCAGCCAGCTGTTCGGGGGATTACCCCTCCACTTT.

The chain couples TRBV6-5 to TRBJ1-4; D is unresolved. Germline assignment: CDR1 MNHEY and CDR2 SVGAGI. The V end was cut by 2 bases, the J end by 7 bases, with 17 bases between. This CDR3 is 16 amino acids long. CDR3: CASSYASPGEGEKLFF. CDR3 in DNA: TGTGCCAGCAGTTACGCCTCGCCCGGGGAAGGTGAAAAACTGTTTTTT.

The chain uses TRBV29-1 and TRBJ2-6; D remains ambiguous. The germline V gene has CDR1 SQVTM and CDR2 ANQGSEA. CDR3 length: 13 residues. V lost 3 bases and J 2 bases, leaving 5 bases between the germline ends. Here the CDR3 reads CSVDRPGANVLTF. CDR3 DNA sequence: TGCAGCGTTGACAGGCCTGGGGCCAACGTCCTGACTTTC.

CDR3 DNA sequence: TGTGCCAGCAGCCCCAGCGCGGGAGTGGGCACAGATACGCAGTATTTT. Amino acids: CASSPSAGVGTDTQYF. The rearrangement joins TRBV9 to TRBJ2-3, with 7 bases lining up with TRBD2. CDR1 and CDR2 (germline): SGDLS, YYNGEE. The ends lost 4 bases at V and 1 base at J; junction bases unmatched: 9. The CDR3 covers 16 residues.

CDR3 DNA: TGTGCCAGCAGTTTGCCGGGAACAGATACGCAGTATTTT. Translation gives CASSLPGTDTQYF. The rearrangement links TRBV12-3 or TRBV12-4 to TRBJ2-3; D perhaps matches TRBD2 (5 bases). This CDR3 is built from 13 residues. Trimming removed 3 bases at V and 3 bases at J, with 7 bases between.

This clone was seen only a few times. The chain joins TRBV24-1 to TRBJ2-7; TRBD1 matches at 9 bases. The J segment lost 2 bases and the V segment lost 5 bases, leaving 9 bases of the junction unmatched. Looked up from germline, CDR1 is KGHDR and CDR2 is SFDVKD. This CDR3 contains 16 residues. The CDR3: CATSAPGQGTAYEQYF. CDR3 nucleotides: TGTGCCACCAGTGCCCCCGGACAGGGGACTGCCTACGAGCAGTACTTC.

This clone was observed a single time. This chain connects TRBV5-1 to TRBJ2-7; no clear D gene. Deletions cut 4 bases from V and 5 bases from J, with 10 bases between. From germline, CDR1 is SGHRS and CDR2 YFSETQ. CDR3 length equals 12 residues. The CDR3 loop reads CASSPVRDEQYF. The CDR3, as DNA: TGCGCCAGCAGCCCAGTCCGGGACGAGCAGTACTTC.

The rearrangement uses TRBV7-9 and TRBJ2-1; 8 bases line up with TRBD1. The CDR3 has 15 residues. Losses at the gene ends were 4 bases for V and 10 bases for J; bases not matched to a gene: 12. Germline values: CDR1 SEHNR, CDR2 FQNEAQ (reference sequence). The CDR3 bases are TGTGCCAGCAGCTCCGGACAGGGAGGAGCGCGAGAGCAGTTCTTC. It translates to CASSSGQGGAREQFF.

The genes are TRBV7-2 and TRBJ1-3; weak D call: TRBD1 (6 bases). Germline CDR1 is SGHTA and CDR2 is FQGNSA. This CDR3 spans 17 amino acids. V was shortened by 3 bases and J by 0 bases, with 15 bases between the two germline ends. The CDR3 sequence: CASSFPMTGTSGNTIYF. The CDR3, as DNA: TGTGCCAGCAGCTTCCCTATGACAGGTACCTCTGGAAACACCATATATTTT.

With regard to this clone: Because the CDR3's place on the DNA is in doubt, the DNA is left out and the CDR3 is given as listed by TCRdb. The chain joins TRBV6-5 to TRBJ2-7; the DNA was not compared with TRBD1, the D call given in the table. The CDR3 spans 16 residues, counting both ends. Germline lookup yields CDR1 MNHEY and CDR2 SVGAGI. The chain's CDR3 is CASSYFGPGQGYEQYF.

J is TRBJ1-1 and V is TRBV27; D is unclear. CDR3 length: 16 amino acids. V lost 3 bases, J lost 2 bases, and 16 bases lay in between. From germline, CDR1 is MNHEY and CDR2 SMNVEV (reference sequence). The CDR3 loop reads CASSLGGGILNTEAFF. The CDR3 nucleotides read TGTGCCAGCAGTTTGGGAGGAGGGATCCTTAACACTGAAGCTTTCTTT.

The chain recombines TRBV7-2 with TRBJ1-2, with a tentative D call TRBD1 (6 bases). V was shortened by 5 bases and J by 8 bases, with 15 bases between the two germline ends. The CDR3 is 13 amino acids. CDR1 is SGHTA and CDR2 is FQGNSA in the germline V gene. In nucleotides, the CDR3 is TGTGCCAGCAGCGGCCGGGGGGCTTACGGCTACACCTTC. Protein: CASSGRGAYGYTF.

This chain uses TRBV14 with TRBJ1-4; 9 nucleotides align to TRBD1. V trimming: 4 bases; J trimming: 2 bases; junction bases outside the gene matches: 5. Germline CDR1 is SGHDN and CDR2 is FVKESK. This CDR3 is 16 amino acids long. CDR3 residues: CASSPTGGSTNEKLFF. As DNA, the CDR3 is TGTGCCAGCAGCCCAACAGGGGGCTCTACTAATGAAAAACTGTTTTTT.

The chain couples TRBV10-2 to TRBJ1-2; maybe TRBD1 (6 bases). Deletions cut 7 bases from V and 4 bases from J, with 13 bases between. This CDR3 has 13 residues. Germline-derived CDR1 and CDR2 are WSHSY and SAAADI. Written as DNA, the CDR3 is TGCGCCAGCAAGGGGGGGCACGGCTATGGCTACACCTTC. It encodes CASKGGHGYGYTF.

DNA for the CDR3: TGTGCCACAAGGGACACCTTTAATTGGGGCTACACCTTC. This translates into CATRDTFNWGYTF. V gene TRBV6-5 combines with J gene TRBJ1-2; D may be TRBD1 (6 bases). Trimming pared 10 bases from V and 8 bases from J, leaving 20 bases between. Germline V gene data show CDR1 as MNHEY and CDR2 as SVGAGI. The CDR3 runs 13 residues.

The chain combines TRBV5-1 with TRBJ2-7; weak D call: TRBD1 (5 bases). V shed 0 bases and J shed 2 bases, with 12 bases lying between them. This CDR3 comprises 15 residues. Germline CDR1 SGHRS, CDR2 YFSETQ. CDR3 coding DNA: TGCGCCAGCAGCTTGGTGACAGATCCTACCTACGAGCAGTACTTC. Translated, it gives CASSLVTDPTYEQYF.

The CDR3 loop reads CATSRDRTSPETQYF. The CDR3 nucleotides are TGTGCCACCAGCAGAGATCGCACTAGCCCGGAGACCCAGTACTTC. This chain joins TRBV15 and TRBJ2-5; a weak D match, TRBD2 (6 bases). CDR3 length: 15 residues. In germline, CDR1 is LNHNV, CDR2 YYDKDF (reference sequence). The V and J ends lost 0 bases and 5 bases respectively, with 13 bases between them.

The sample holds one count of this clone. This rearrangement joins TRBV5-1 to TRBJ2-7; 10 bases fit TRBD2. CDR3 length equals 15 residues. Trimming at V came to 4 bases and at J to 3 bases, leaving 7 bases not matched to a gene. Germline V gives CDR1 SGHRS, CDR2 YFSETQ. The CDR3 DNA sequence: TGCGCCAGCAGCACCGGACTAGCGGAGATCTACGAGCAGTACTTC. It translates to CASSTGLAEIYEQYF.

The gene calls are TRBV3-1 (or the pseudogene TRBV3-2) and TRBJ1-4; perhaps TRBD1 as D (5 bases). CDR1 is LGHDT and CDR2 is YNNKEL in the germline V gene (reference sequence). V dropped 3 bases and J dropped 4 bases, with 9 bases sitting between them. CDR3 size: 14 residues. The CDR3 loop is CASSHWGDNEKLFF. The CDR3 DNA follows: TGTGCCAGCAGCCACTGGGGGGATAATGAAAAACTGTTTTTT.

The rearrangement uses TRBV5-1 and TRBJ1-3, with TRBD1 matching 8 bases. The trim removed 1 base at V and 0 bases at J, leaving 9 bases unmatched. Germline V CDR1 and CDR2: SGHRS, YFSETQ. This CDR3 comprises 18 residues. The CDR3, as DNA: TGCGCCAGCAGCTTGCTCTCAGGACAGGGAAACTCTGGAAACACCATATATTTT. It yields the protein CASSLLSGQGNSGNTIYF.

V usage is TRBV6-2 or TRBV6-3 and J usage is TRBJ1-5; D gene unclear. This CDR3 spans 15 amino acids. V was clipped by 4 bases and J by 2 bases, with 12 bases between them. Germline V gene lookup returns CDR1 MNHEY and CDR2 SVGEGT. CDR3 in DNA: TGTGCCAGCAGTTTGGCGGGATTTGGCAATCAGCCCCAGCATTTT. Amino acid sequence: CASSLAGFGNQPQHF.

The CDR3 sequence: CASSYSGTPNQPQHF. CDR3 in DNA: TGTGCCAGCAGTTACTCGGGGACACCGAATCAGCCCCAGCATTTT. The chain is built from TRBV6-6 and TRBJ1-5; D might be TRBD1 (6 bases). This CDR3 is 15 amino acids long. Germline CDR1 and CDR2: MNHNY and SVGAGI (reference sequence). The V gene lost 0 bases and the J gene lost 4 bases, with 10 bases spanning the gap.

CDR3 nucleotides: TGTGCCAGCAGCGGGGACAGGGGGCCTGAAAAACTGTTTTTT. This codes for CASSGDRGPEKLFF. The rearrangement uses TRBV9 and TRBJ1-4; 12 positions match TRBD1. This CDR3 has 14 amino acids. J lost 7 bases, V lost 3 bases, and 1 base had no gene match. Per germline, CDR1 SGDLS and CDR2 YYNGEE.

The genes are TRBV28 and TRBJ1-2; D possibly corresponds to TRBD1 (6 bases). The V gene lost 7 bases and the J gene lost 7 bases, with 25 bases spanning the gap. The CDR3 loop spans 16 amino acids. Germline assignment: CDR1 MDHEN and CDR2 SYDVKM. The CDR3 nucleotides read TGTGCCAGCACCGAAGGGGGTCAGGGGTCTTTCTTTGGCTACACCTTC. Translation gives CASTEGGQGSFFGYTF.

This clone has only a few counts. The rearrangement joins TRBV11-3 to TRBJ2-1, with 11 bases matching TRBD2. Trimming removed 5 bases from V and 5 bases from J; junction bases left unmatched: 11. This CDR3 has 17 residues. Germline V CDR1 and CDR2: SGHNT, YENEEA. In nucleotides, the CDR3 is TGTGCCAGCAGCCCTAATAGCGGGAGGGCCCTCAACAATGAGCAGTTCTTC. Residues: CASSPNSGRALNNEQFF.

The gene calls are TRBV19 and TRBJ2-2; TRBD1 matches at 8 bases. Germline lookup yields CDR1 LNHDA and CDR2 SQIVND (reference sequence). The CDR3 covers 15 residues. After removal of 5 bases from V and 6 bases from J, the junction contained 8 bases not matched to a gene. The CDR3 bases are TGTGCCAGTAGTTACCGGACAGGGCTGGCCGGGGAGCTGTTTTTT. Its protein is CASSYRTGLAGELFF. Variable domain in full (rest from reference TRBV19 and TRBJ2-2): DGGITQSPKYLFRKEGQNVTLSCEQNLNHDAMYWYRQDPGQGLRLIYYSQIVNDFQKGDIAEGYSVSREKKESFPLTVTSAQKNPTAFYLCASSYRTGLAGELFFGEGSRLTVL.

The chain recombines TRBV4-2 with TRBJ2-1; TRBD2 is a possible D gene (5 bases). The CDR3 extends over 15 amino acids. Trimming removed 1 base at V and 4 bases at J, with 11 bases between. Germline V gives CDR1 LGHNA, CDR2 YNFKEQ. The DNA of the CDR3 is TGTGCCAGCAGCCAAGCGGCGGGTCAGTACAATGAGCAGTTCTTC. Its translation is CASSQAAGQYNEQFF.